These T cell receptor beta chains were read from a single sample in a study of CD8 T cells in ankylosing spondylitis. TCRdb reanalysed the 5' RACE reads using MiXCR and keeps one entry per CDR3 protein. Of about 210,000 distinct CDR3 sequences listed, approximately 7.4% were seen once; the top ten hold over 12%. The sample comprised blood, either unsorted or a sorted T cell fraction (not recorded which). The receptors come from a male donor with ankylosing spondylitis. CDR3s include the opening cysteine and the closing phenylalanine or tryptophan. D genes are given only for firm matches. The size entry is marked missing in some rows and otherwise reads once, few, many or a size class.

TRBD1	TRBV28	TRBJ2-7	NA	CASSFRQGPTSEQYF	TGTGCCAGCAGTTTCCGACAGGGACCAACTTCCGAGCAGTACTTC
NA	TRBV20-1	TRBJ1-2	NA	CSAPRQGDYGYTF	TGCAGTGCTCCCCGGCAGGGTGACTATGGCTACACCTTC
NA	TRBV2	TRBJ2-7	many	CASRAGSSYEQYF	TGTGCCAGCAGGGCCGGGAGCTCCTACGAGCAGTACTTC
NA	TRBV7-8	TRBJ2-2	many	CASSSLALSNTGELFF	TGTGCCAGCAGCTCACTAGCTTTGAGTAACACCGGGGAGCTGTTTTTT
NA	TRBV19	TRBJ1-2	many	CASSFGQPSGINYGYTF	TGTGCCAGTAGTTTTGGACAACCCTCCGGAATTAACTATGGCTACACCTTC
NA	TRBV7-9	TRBJ2-5	many	CASAQETQYF	TGTGCCAGCGCGCAAGAGACCCAGTACTTC
NA	TRBV20-1	TRBJ2-7	many	CSARDGHLVEYF	TGCAGTGCTAGAGATGGGCACCTGGTGGAGTACTTC
NA	TRBV28	TRBJ2-3	many	CASSLGTSGDTQYF	TGTGCCAGCAGTCTCGGGACCTCCGGAGATACGCAGTATTTT
NA	TRBV24-1	TRBJ2-1	NA	CATSDQDYDQFF	TGTGCCACCAGTGACCAGGACTATGACCAGTTCTTC
TRBD2	TRBV7-9	TRBJ2-5	many	CASSRTGGETQYF	TGTGCCAGCAGCCGAACGGGGGGAGAGACCCAGTACTTC
NA	TRBV28	TRBJ2-1	many	CASSPNNEQFF	TGTGCCAGCAGCCCGAACAATGAGCAGTTCTTC
TRBD2	TRBV28	TRBJ2-1	many	CASSALAEGSYNEQFF	TGTGCCAGCAGCGCTCTAGCGGAGGGGTCCTACAATGAGCAGTTCTTC
NA	TRBV5-6	TRBJ2-7	many	CASSLDLESYEQYF	TGTGCCAGCAGCTTGGACCTAGAGTCCTACGAGCAGTACTTC
NA	TRBV6-1	TRBJ2-3	many	CASSEARAFRVTVLEDTQYF	TGTGCCAGCAGTGAAGCGCGAGCATTCAGGGTAACTGTTCTAGAAGATACGCAGTATTTT
TRBD1	TRBV27	TRBJ2-5	many	CATSMAHEGAERETQYF	TGTGCCACCTCGATGGCCCACGAGGGGGCCGAGCGAGAGACCCAGTACTTC
NA	TRBV20-1	TRBJ2-7	many	CSARGDLGTLGEQYF	TGCAGTGCTAGAGGGGACCTGGGGACCCTTGGCGAGCAGTACTTC
TRBD2	TRBV3-1	TRBJ2-2	few	CASSPGTSGVRGGELFF	TGTGCCAGCAGCCCCGGGACTAGCGGGGTCCGTGGCGGGGAGCTGTTTTTT
TRBD1	TRBV12-3/TRBV12-4	TRBJ1-2	many	CASSPGTEYYGYTF	TGTGCCAGCAGCCCCGGGACAGAGTACTATGGCTACACCTTC
NA	TRBV29-1	TRBJ1-2	many	CSVEDVGTDYGYTF	TGCAGCGTTGAAGATGTCGGGACGGATTATGGCTACACCTTC
TRBD2	TRBV4-2	TRBJ2-5	many	CASSQVGSGGARETQYF	TGTGCCAGCAGCCAAGTGGGTTCGGGAGGGGCGCGGGAGACCCAGTACTTC
NA	TRBV5-5	TRBJ2-4	many	CASSPGQLAKNIQYF	TGTGCCAGCAGCCCTGGACAGCTAGCCAAAAACATTCAGTACTTC
NA	TRBV6-5	TRBJ2-1	NA	CASRVSRNEQFF	TGTGCCAGTAGGGTGTCAAGGAATGAGCAGTTCTTC
TRBD1	TRBV9	TRBJ1-2	many	CASRGTVYGYTF	TGTGCCAGCAGAGGGACAGTCTATGGCTACACCTTC
TRBD2	TRBV4-3	TRBJ2-3	many	CASSQTSGTTDTQYF	TGCGCCAGCAGCCAGACTAGCGGGACGACAGATACGCAGTATTTT
TRBD1	TRBV24-1	TRBJ1-2	few	CATSDRYRGSYTF	TGTGCCACCAGTGATCGCTACAGGGGGAGCTACACCTTC
TRBD2	TRBV5-1	TRBJ2-3	many	CASSLGLAGVGADTQYF	TGCGCCAGCAGCTTGGGACTAGCGGGAGTAGGGGCAGATACGCAGTATTTT
NA	TRBV4-2	TRBJ2-7	many	CASSQDERSIGFSYEQYF	TGTGCCAGCAGCCAAGATGAAAGGTCCATAGGCTTCTCCTACGAGCAGTACTTC
NA	TRBV3-1	TRBJ1-2	few	CASSQELSFYGYTF	TGTGCCAGCAGCCAAGAGCTCAGTTTCTATGGCTACACCTTC
NA	TRBV5-1	TRBJ1-1	many	CASSLRTVMNTEAFF	TGCGCCAGCAGCTTGAGGACGGTAATGAACACTGAAGCTTTCTTT
NA	TRBV7-2	TRBJ2-3	many	CASSLKGGYTDTQYF	TGTGCCAGCAGCCTAAAAGGGGGTTACACAGATACGCAGTATTTT
TRBD1	TRBV25-1	TRBJ2-5	few	CATGQGETQYF	TGTGCCACCGGACAGGGAGAGACCCAGTACTTC
NA	TRBV28	TRBJ1-2	many	CASSPQGRGYGYTF	TGTGCCAGCAGTCCCCAGGGGCGCGGCTATGGCTACACCTTC
NA	TRBV5-6	TRBJ1-2	many	CASSLREDYGYTF	TGTGCCAGCAGCTTGCGAGAGGACTATGGCTACACCTTC
NA	TRBV4-3	TRBJ2-7	many	CASSQLQETSYEQYF	TGCGCCAGCAGCCAACTACAGGAAACCTCCTACGAGCAGTACTTC
NA	TRBV6-4	TRBJ2-3	many	CASSDSDTDTQYF	TGTGCCAGCAGTGACTCGGACACAGATACGCAGTATTTT
NA	TRBV6-2/TRBV6-3	TRBJ1-3	many	CACASLLSGNTIYF	TGTGCCTGCGCCAGCCTACTCTCTGGAAACACCATATATTTT
TRBD1	TRBV6-1	TRBJ2-7	few	CASREGTGGYYEQYF	TGTGCCAGCAGGGAGGGGACAGGGGGTTACTACGAGCAGTACTTC
NA	TRBV18	TRBJ2-1	many	CASSQPEYSYNEQFF	TGTGCCAGCTCACAGCCGGAATATTCCTACAATGAGCAGTTCTTC
TRBD1	TRBV12-3/TRBV12-4	TRBJ2-5	NA	CASTGQGWLETQYF	TGTGCCAGCACCGGACAGGGGTGGTTGGAGACCCAGTACTTC
NA	TRBV28	TRBJ2-7	few	CASRGAGESYEQYF	TGTGCCAGCAGGGGAGCTGGGGAATCCTACGAGCAGTACTTC
NA	TRBV7-8	TRBJ2-2	many	CASSLFSRTGELFF	TGTGCCAGCAGCCTGTTCTCTCGGACCGGGGAGCTGTTTTTT
TRBD1	TRBV7-2	TRBJ2-7	many	CASSLSASGQGNEQYF	TGTGCCAGCAGCTTAAGCGCCTCCGGACAGGGCAACGAGCAGTACTTC
TRBD1	TRBV6-4	TRBJ1-1	many	CARGGQGASGTEAFF	TGTGCCAGAGGGGGACAGGGGGCCTCCGGCACTGAAGCTTTCTTT
NA	TRBV19	TRBJ2-7	many	CASSAASSSYEQYF	TGTGCCAGTAGTGCGGCCTCCTCCTCCTACGAGCAGTACTTC
NA	TRBV10-3	TRBJ2-3	many	CAISDGTYTDTQYF	TGTGCCATCAGTGATGGGACTTACACAGATACGCAGTATTTT
TRBD1	TRBV20-1	TRBJ2-7	many	CSALDRGVSYEQYF	TGCAGTGCTCTCGACAGGGGAGTCTCCTACGAGCAGTACTTC
TRBD2	TRBV4-2	TRBJ2-7	many	CASSQDESGGLPYEQYF	TGTGCCAGCAGCCAAGATGAAAGCGGGGGGCTCCCCTACGAGCAGTACTTC
NA	TRBV7-9	TRBJ1-1	many	CASSLGTNMNTEAFF	TGTGCCAGCAGCTTAGGAACGAACATGAACACTGAAGCTTTCTTT
TRBD2	TRBV20-1	TRBJ2-5	many	CSASKREKQETQYF	TGCAGTGCTAGCAAGCGGGAGAAACAAGAGACCCAGTACTTC
NA	TRBV7-2	TRBJ2-4	few	CASLRGNIQYF	TGTGCCAGCCTAAGGGGAAACATTCAGTACTTC
NA	TRBV12-3/TRBV12-4	TRBJ2-6	many	CASSLYSPGANVLTF	TGTGCCAGCAGCTTATATAGCCCTGGGGCCAACGTCCTGACTTTC
NA	TRBV4-2	TRBJ2-7	many	CASSQGIQGPYEQYF	TGTGCCAGCAGCCAAGGTATTCAGGGCCCCTACGAGCAGTACTTC
NA	TRBV6-2/TRBV6-3	TRBJ2-1	many	CASGGAVNEQFF	TGTGCCAGCGGGGGGGCGGTCAATGAGCAGTTCTTC
NA	TRBV24-1	TRBJ2-1	many	CATSDAPGFYNEQFF	TGTGCCACCAGTGATGCCCCGGGCTTCTACAATGAGCAGTTCTTC
NA	TRBV7-9	TRBJ2-5	NA	CASSLAPAGRWQETQYF	TGTGCCAGCAGCTTAGCTCCGGCAGGGCGGTGGCAAGAGACCCAGTACTTC
NA	TRBV6-1	TRBJ2-2	many	CASSRTAYTGELFF	TGTGCCAGCAGCCGGACAGCCTACACCGGGGAGCTGTTTTTT
NA	TRBV2	TRBJ2-5	many	CASSEVAGAEETQYF	TGTGCCAGCAGTGAGGTCGCGGGGGCAGAGGAGACCCAGTACTTC
TRBD2	TRBV6-1	TRBJ2-1	NA	CASRLLAGSYNEQFF	TGTGCCAGCAGACTGCTAGCGGGGAGTTACAATGAGCAGTTCTTC